The 2 T cell receptor beta chains below all came from one sample that was sequenced in a study of T cells in Graves' hyperthyroidism and ophthalmopathy. Amplified regions were TCR beta CDR3 sequences from RNA transcripts. The study used the HTBI primer set for a first-round RT-PCR of the TCR CDR3. One entry per CDR3 protein results from TCRdb running MiXCR on the multiplex PCR reads. The sample lists around 450,000 distinct CDR3 sequences; approximately 13% were seen once. Sequencing was done on a sample of blood. These receptor sequences come from a woman younger than 35 with Graves' hyperthyroidism.

This clonotype has only a few counts. A far more abundant clone sits one base away, making this likely a read error. The chain recombines TRBV29-1 with TRBJ2-1; perhaps D is TRBD1 or TRBD2 (5 bases each). Trimming stripped 4 bases from V and 11 bases from J, with 9 bases between. CDR1 is SQVTM and CDR2 is ANQGSEA in the germline V gene. The CDR3 has 10 amino acids. The CDR3 sequence is CSVGGNKQFF. The CDR3 nucleotides are TGCAGCGTTGGGGGGAATAAGCAGTTCTTC.

This clonotype turned up a few times. The J gene is TRBJ2-6, the V gene TRBV2, with 9 bases matching TRBD1. The J segment lost 4 bases and the V segment lost 7 bases, leaving 11 bases of the junction unmatched. Germline lookup yields CDR1 SNHLY and CDR2 FYNNEI. The CDR3 has 17 amino acids. The CDR3 loop reads CASTWTGARSGANVLTF. In nucleotides, the CDR3 is TGTGCCAGCACCTGGACAGGGGCGCGCTCCGGGGCCAACGTCCTGACTTTC.